The 14 T cell receptor beta chains listed next were all sequenced from one sample in a study of CD8 T cells in ankylosing spondylitis. Points from the study as a whole: Made up of several highly homologous variants, a TCR beta motif appeared characteristic of ankylosing spondylitis blood.

Antigens for these TCRs are unknown. MiXCR, applied by TCRdb to the 5' RACE reads, yields one record per CDR3 protein. The sample carries around 130,000 distinct CDR3 sequences, 15% to 20% recorded once. Specimen: blood, either unsorted or a sorted T cell fraction (not recorded which). These TCRs come from a male donor with ankylosing spondylitis.

This clonotype was counted only a few times. The rearrangement uses TRBV9 and TRBJ1-1, with D possibly being TRBD1 (5 bases). Germline CDR1 reads SGDLS; CDR2 reads YYNGEE. V lost 0 bases and J 1 base, leaving 10 bases between the germline ends. The CDR3 is 15 residues long. The DNA of the CDR3 is TGTGCCAGCAGCGTAGGGGGTCAGGGGAACACTGAAGCTTTCTTT. The encoded protein is CASSVGGQGNTEAFF.

This clonotype has a handful of counts. CDR3 sequence (DNA): TGCGCCAGCAGCCAATGGGACAGGGGTTCCGATGAGCAGTTCTTC. This translates into CASSQWDRGSDEQFF. The chain combines TRBV4-3 with TRBJ2-1; 10 bases agree with TRBD1. V lost 2 bases to trimming and J lost 8 bases; unmatched junction nucleotides: 6. This CDR3 spans 15 amino acids. Germline lookup yields CDR1 LGHNA and CDR2 YSLEER.

This clonotype was counted many times. The chain joins TRBV12-3 or TRBV12-4 to TRBJ2-1; D ambiguous. The CDR3 runs 12 residues. Trimming removed 5 bases from V and 7 bases from J, with 9 bases in between. The CDR3 DNA is TGTGCCAGCAGTGCGGACGGAAATGAGCAGTTCTTC. Its protein is CASSADGNEQFF.

This chain uses TRBV12-3 or TRBV12-4 with TRBJ1-1, with D possibly matching TRBD1 (6 bases). CDR3 length: 16 residues. The V and J ends lost 7 bases and 3 bases respectively, with 21 bases between them. As DNA, the CDR3 is TGTGCCAGCACTACTGAGGGGGGACTCCTTGACACTGAAGCTTTCTTT. This gives the protein CASTTEGGLLDTEAFF.

This clonotype has just a few counts. The V gene is TRBV11-2, the J gene TRBJ2-1, with 7 positions matching TRBD2. The CDR3 extends over 15 amino acids. The junction had 5 bases not matched to a gene; V was cut back by 3 bases and J by 3 bases. The germline V gene encodes CDR1 SGHAT and CDR2 FQNNGV. As DNA, the CDR3 is TGTGCCAGCAGCTTCCGGCGGGAGAGCTACAATGAGCAGTTCTTC. Amino acids: CASSFRRESYNEQFF.

In this sample, this clonotype turned up a few times. V and J are TRBV27 and TRBJ1-2; no clear D gene. This CDR3 has 12 residues. The germline V gene has CDR1 MNHEY and CDR2 SMNVEV (reference sequence). V lost 7 bases, J lost 4 bases, and 10 bases lay in between. The CDR3: CASISPSYGYTF. The DNA of the CDR3 is TGTGCCAGCATTTCTCCAAGCTATGGCTACACCTTC.

The sample holds a few counts of this clonotype. J is TRBJ2-3 and V is TRBV4-3; a possible D gene is TRBD1 (6 bases). The CDR3 covers 16 residues. Germline CDR1 reads LGHNA; CDR2 reads YSLEER. Between the trimmed V and J ends, which lost 1 base and 3 bases, there was a span of 14 bases. The CDR3 DNA reads as TGCGCCAGCAGCCAAGGTTTGAGGGGGTGGACAGATACGCAGTATTTT. It yields the protein CASSQGLRGWTDTQYF.

The rearrangement links TRBV5-6 to TRBJ2-1; D gene unclear. CDR1 SGHDT and CDR2 YYEEEE come from the germline V gene. V was pared by 0 bases and J by 2 bases, with 9 bases between. CDR3 length: 15 residues. The chain's CDR3 is CASSLGALAYNEQFF. The CDR3 DNA reads TGTGCCAGCAGCTTGGGAGCGCTAGCCTACAATGAGCAGTTCTTC.

CDR3 protein: CSVDVPTLYNEQFF. The CDR3 DNA sequence: TGCAGCGTTGATGTTCCCACCCTCTACAATGAGCAGTTCTTC. The rearrangement uses TRBV29-1 and TRBJ2-1; D ambiguous. V lost 3 bases to trimming and J lost 3 bases, with 12 bases between them. Germline assignment: CDR1 SQVTM and CDR2 ANQGSEA. The CDR3 runs 14 residues.

The chain links TRBV20-1 to TRBJ1-1; D unresolved. V lost 2 bases, J lost 3 bases, and 4 bases lay in between. The CDR3 extends over 11 amino acids. Germline values: CDR1 DFQATT, CDR2 SNEGSKA (reference sequence). CDR3 in amino acids: CSARPYTEAFF. CDR3 coding DNA: TGCAGTGCTAGACCCTACACTGAAGCTTTCTTT.

The gene calls are TRBV2 and TRBJ2-2; D could derive from TRBD1 or TRBD2 (5 bases each). CDR1 and CDR2 from the germline V gene are SNHLY and FYNNEI. This CDR3 has 15 residues. The V end was cut by 5 bases, the J end by 6 bases, with 16 bases between. In DNA form, the CDR3 reads TGTGCCAGCAGTCCGGTGCAGGGAGTTCCCGGGGAGCTGTTTTTT. Its protein is CASSPVQGVPGELFF.

This clonotype was counted a few times. V and J are TRBV5-1 and TRBJ1-2; maybe TRBD1 (5 bases). The V gene lost 0 bases and the J gene lost 8 bases, with 11 bases spanning the gap. The CDR3 loop spans 13 amino acids. Germline CDR1 and CDR2: SGHRS and YFSETQ. CDR3 protein: CASSLEDNQGYTF. The CDR3 DNA is TGCGCCAGCAGCTTGGAGGACAATCAAGGCTACACCTTC.

The rearrangement joins TRBV25-1 to TRBJ2-5, with 8 bases lining up with TRBD1. The V gene's germline CDR1 is MGHDK and CDR2 SYGVNS. The CDR3 consists of 15 residues. The junction had 7 bases not matched to a gene; V was cut back by 5 bases and J by 2 bases. The CDR3 bases are TGTGCCAGCAGTCTTCGGACAGGGCCACAAGAGACCCAGTACTTC. Encoded protein: CASSLRTGPQETQYF.

This chain connects TRBV6-2 or TRBV6-3 to TRBJ2-1, with TRBD2 matching over 11 bases. J gave up 6 bases and V 6 bases, and 4 bases lay outside the gene matches. This CDR3 has 14 amino acids. Germline CDR1 and CDR2: MNHEY and SVGEGT. The CDR3 DNA is TGTGCCAGCAGCATACTAGCGGGAGTCAATGAGCAGTTCTTC. Residues: CASSILAGVNEQFF.